A single sample gave rise to the 11 T cell receptor beta chains below, sequenced in a study of T cell responses to AZD1222 COVID-19 vaccine. The assay was immunoSEQ multiplex PCR, and TCRdb's table has in-frame clones only and misses some. The sample holds 130,000 or so clones; around 85% are singletons and the top ten take under 8%. This material consisted of peripheral blood, taken 28 days after the second dose of the MenACWY control vaccine. The receptors were gathered from an adult who received the MenACWY meningococcal vaccine as a control.

The J gene is TRBJ2-2, the V gene TRBV9, with D possibly matching TRBD1 (8 bases). CDR1 and CDR2 from the germline V gene are SGDLS and YYNGEE. Trimming took off 1 base at V and 5 bases at J, with 15 bases between the two ends. The CDR3 is 16 residues long. The CDR3 nucleotides are TGTGCCAGCAGCGTACGTGCACAGGGGGGGACCGGGGAGCTGTTTTTT. Protein sequence: CASSVRAQGGTGELFF.

The V and J genes are TRBV5-3 and TRBJ2-7; 7 bases match TRBD2. TRBV5-3 is sorted into the ORF group, with uncertain function. Trimming removed 6 bases from V and 7 bases from J; junction bases left unmatched: 16. This CDR3 spans 15 amino acids. CDR3 protein: CARTLRTRLPGEQYF. In nucleotides, the CDR3 is TGTGCCAGAACCTTACGGACTAGACTCCCCGGGGAGCAGTACTTC.

The chain recombines TRBV6-1 with TRBJ2-7, with TRBD1 matching 7 bases. Per germline, CDR1 MNHNS and CDR2 SASEGT. CDR3 length: 15 residues. V gave up 3 bases and J gave up 2 bases; unmatched junction bases: 7. The CDR3, as DNA: TGTGCCAGCAGTGAGACACAGGGGATCCCCTACGAGCAGTACGTC. It is translated as CASSETQGIPYEQYV.

V is TRBV10-2 and J is TRBJ2-1, with D perhaps being TRBD1 or TRBD2 (7 bases each). V was shortened by 5 bases and J by 4 bases, with 18 bases between the two germline ends. The germline V gene has CDR1 WSHSY and CDR2 SAAADI. This CDR3 has 16 residues. For the CDR3, the DNA is TGCGCCAGCAGTCGCTTGGGACAGCGGGGATACAATGAGCAGTTCTTC. It encodes CASSRLGQRGYNEQFF.

This clone was found a few times. The J gene is TRBJ1-5, the V gene TRBV19, with a tentative D call TRBD1 (5 bases). The germline CDR1 and CDR2 sequences are LNHDA and SQIVND (reference sequence). The CDR3 contains 13 residues. Trimming removed 4 bases from V and 5 bases from J, with 9 bases in between. For the CDR3, the DNA is TGTGCCAGTAGTACCCTAGGGGATCAGCCCCAGCATTTT. It translates to CASSTLGDQPQHF.

This clone was found once. V is TRBV19 and J is TRBJ2-1; 12 bases fit TRBD2. V shed 2 bases, J shed 2 bases, and the junction held 4 bases outside the gene matches. The CDR3 runs to 17 residues. Germline assignment: CDR1 LNHDA and CDR2 SQIVND (reference sequence). CDR3 residues: CASSIRLAGAPYNEQFF. CDR3 DNA: TGTGCCAGTAGTATACGACTAGCGGGAGCTCCCTACAATGAGCAGTTCTTC.

The V call is TRBV11-2, the J call TRBJ1-6, with D possibly being TRBD1 (6 bases). CDR3 length: 13 residues. Trimming removed 2 bases from V and 8 bases from J, with 7 bases in between. Germline V gene lookup returns CDR1 SGHAT and CDR2 FQNNGV. CDR3 region: CASSLYRDSPLHF. The CDR3 bases are TGTGCCAGCAGCTTATACAGGGATTCACCCCTCCACTTT.

The V call is TRBV2, the J call TRBJ1-2; 8 positions agree with TRBD1. V trimming: 6 bases; J trimming: 7 bases; junction bases outside the gene matches: 10. There are 14 residues in the CDR3. Germline V gives CDR1 SNHLY, CDR2 FYNNEI. The CDR3 reads CASSGQGWYAGYTF. CDR3 DNA: TGTGCCAGCAGCGGACAGGGTTGGTACGCTGGCTACACCTTC.

The chain is built from TRBV11-2 and TRBJ2-7, with D unclear. The CDR3 contains 11 residues. Germline assignment: CDR1 SGHAT and CDR2 FQNNGV. Trimming left V 2 bases short and J 6 bases short, with 5 bases between. The CDR3 sequence: CASSLTGEQYF. CDR3 sequence (DNA): TGTGCCAGCAGCTTAACGGGCGAGCAGTACTTC. Variable domain in full (rest from reference TRBV11-2 and TRBJ2-7): EAGVAQSPRYKIIEKRQSVAFWCNPISGHATLYWYQQILGQGPKLLIQFQNNGVVDDSQLPKDRFSAERLKGVDSTLKIQPAKLEDSAVYLCASSLTGEQYFGPGTRLTVT.

The chain recombines TRBV4-2 with TRBJ2-3; no firm D call. The V end was cut by 0 bases, the J end by 2 bases, with 18 bases between. CDR1 is LGHNA, CDR2 YNFKEQ, per germline. The CDR3 spans 18 residues. CDR3 in amino acids: CASSQDRERPPVTDTQYF. CDR3 in DNA: TGTGCCAGCAGCCAAGATAGAGAGAGGCCCCCTGTCACAGATACGCAGTATTTT.

This chain links TRBV28 with TRBJ1-1, with TRBD1 matching over 7 bases. Germline-derived CDR1 and CDR2 are MDHEN and SYDVKM. The CDR3 spans 14 residues. The V segment lost 6 bases and the J segment 5 bases; nucleotides outside the gene matches: 9. The CDR3 reads CASRSTGSSTEAFF. The CDR3, as DNA: TGTGCCAGCAGATCGACAGGGAGTTCAACTGAAGCTTTCTTT.